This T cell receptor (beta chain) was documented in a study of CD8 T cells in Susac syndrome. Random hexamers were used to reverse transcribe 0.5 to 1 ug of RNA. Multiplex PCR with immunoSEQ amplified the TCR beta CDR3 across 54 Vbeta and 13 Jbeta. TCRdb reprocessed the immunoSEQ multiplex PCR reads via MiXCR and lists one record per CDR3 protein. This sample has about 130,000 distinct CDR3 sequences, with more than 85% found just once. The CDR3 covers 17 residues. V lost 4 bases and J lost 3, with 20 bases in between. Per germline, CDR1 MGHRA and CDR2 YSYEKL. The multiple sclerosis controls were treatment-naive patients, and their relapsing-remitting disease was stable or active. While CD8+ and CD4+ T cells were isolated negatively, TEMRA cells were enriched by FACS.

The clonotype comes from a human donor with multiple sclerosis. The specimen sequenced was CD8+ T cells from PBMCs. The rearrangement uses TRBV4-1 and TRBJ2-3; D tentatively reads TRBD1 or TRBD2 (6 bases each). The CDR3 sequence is CASSRTNGGYQTDTQYF. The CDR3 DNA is TGCGCCAGCAGCCGAACGAACGGGGGCTATCAGACAGATACGCAGTATTTT.